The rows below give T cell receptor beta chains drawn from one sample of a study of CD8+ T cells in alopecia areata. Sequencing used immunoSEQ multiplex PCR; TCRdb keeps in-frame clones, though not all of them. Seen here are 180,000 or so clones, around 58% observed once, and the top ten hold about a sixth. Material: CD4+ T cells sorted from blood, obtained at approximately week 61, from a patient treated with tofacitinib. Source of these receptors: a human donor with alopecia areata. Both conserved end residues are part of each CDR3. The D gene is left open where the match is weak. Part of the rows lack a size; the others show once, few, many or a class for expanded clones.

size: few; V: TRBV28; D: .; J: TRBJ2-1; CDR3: CASSDAGTPGFNEQFF; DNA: TGTGCCAGCAGTGACGCCGGGACTCCAGGTTTCAATGAGCAGTTCTTC
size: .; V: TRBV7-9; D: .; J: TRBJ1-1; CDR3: CASSLRAGNTEAFF; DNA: TGTGCCAGCAGCCTGAGGGCGGGGAACACTGAAGCTTTCTTT
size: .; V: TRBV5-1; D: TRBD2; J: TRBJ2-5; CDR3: CASSPPGGAWETQYF; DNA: TGCGCCAGCAGCCCCCCCGGGGGGGCCTGGGAGACCCAGTACTTC
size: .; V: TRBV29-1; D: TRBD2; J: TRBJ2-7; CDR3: CSVREESEQYF; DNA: TGCAGCGTTCGGGAGGAGAGCGAGCAGTACTTC
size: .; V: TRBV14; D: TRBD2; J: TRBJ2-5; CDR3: CASSPMSGVETQYF; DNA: TGTGCCAGCAGCCCAATGAGCGGGGTAGAGACCCAGTACTTC
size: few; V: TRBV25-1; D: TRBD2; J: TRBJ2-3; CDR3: CASSEMGGGSLDTQYF; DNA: TGTGCCAGCAGTGAAATGGGCGGGGGGTCGTTGGATACGCAGTATTTT
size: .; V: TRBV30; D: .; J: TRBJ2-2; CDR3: CAYRVPVTGELFF; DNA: TGTGCCTACAGGGTACCGGTCACCGGGGAGCTGTTTTTT
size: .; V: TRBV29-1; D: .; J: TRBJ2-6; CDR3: CSVVTWGDSGANVLTF; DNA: TGCAGCGTTGTGACGTGGGGGGACTCTGGGGCCAACGTCCTGACTTTC
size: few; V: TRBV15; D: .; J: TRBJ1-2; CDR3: CATSRDLEFGYTF; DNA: TGTGCCACCAGCAGAGATCTGGAGTTTGGCTACACCTTC
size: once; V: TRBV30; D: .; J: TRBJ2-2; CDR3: CAWTRDRYTGELFF; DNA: TGTGCCTGGACCCGTGACAGATACACCGGGGAGCTGTTTTTT
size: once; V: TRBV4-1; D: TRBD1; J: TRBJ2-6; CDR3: CASSRHRGTGGNGANVLTF; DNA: TGCGCCAGCAGCCGACATAGGGGGACAGGGGGCAATGGGGCCAACGTCCTGACTTTC
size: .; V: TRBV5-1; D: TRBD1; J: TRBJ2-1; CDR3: CASSRDRADDEQFF; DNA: TGCGCCAGCAGCCGGGACAGGGCAGACGATGAGCAGTTCTTC
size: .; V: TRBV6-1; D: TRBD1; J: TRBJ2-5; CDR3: CASTVVDRAQETQYF; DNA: TGTGCCAGCACGGTCGTCGACAGGGCCCAAGAGACCCAGTACTTC
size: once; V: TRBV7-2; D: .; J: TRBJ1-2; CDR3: CASSPGQYGYTF; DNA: TGTGCCAGCAGCCCAGGACAGTATGGCTACACCTTC
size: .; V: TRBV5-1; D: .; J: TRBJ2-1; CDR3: CASSSLLGVYEQFF; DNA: TGCGCCAGCAGCTCTCTATTAGGAGTCTATGAGCAGTTCTTC
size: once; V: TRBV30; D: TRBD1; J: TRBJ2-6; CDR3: CAWSVLTGYRGANVLTF; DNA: TGTGCCTGGAGTGTTTTGACAGGGTATCGTGGGGCCAACGTCCTGACTTTC
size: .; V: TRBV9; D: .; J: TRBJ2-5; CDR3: CASSPDQGIETQYF; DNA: TGTGCCAGCAGCCCAGACCAAGGGATCGAGACCCAGTACTTC